The 22 T cell receptor beta chains below were found in one sample sequenced in a study of blood T cell repertoires in COVID-19. Here immunoSEQ multiplex PCR was the method, and the copy in TCRdb shows in-frame clones only, minus some. This table holds over 30,000 clones, around 88% found once. The sequencing sample was made of peripheral blood. The receptors originated from a woman in her seventies with active COVID-19.

This chain connects TRBV12-3 or TRBV12-4 to TRBJ1-5; D possibly corresponds to TRBD1 (5 bases). Trimming stripped 8 bases from V and 7 bases from J, with 12 bases between. This CDR3 comprises 12 residues. In DNA form, the CDR3 reads TGTGCCAGCGGAGTAGGACAACAGCCCCAGCATTTT. Protein: CASGVGQQPQHF.

The rearrangement links TRBV6-2 or TRBV6-3 to TRBJ2-1; 7 nucleotides line up with TRBD1. V lost 5 bases and J lost 3; bases outside the gene matches: 7. The CDR3 covers 15 residues. The germline V gene encodes CDR1 MNHEY and CDR2 SVGEGT. The CDR3 coding sequence is TGTGCCAGCAGTCCACCGGGACAGAACTACAATGAGCAGTTCTTC. Its protein is CASSPPGQNYNEQFF.

The chain joins TRBV28 to TRBJ2-7, with TRBD1 matching over 9 bases. With V trimmed by 7 bases and J by 5 bases, 27 bases remained unmatched. Germline V lookup: CDR1 MDHEN, CDR2 SYDVKM. This CDR3 is 20 amino acids long. The CDR3 loop is CASTAGQGIGTWRVSHEQYF. CDR3 nucleotides: TGTGCCAGCACCGCGGGACAGGGCATAGGGACGTGGCGGGTTTCCCACGAGCAGTACTTC.

As for this clone: The junction and the germline gene differ at one end; a read error may be behind it. V and J are TRBV11-2 and TRBJ2-1; 11 bases fit TRBD2. The V gene's germline CDR1 is SGHAT and CDR2 FQNNGV. CDR3 length equals 14 residues. The CDR3 DNA reads as TGTGCCAGCACCTTAGCGGGGGGGCGGAATGAGCAGTTCTTC. Its protein is CASTLAGGRNEQFF.

The chain employs TRBV30 and TRBJ1-2; D gene unclear. Germline assignment: CDR1 GTSNPN and CDR2 SVGIG (reference sequence). CDR3 length: 11 amino acids. Between the trimmed V and J ends, which lost 0 bases and 8 bases, there was a span of 7 bases. CDR3 sequence reads: CAWSVSAGYTF. CDR3 nucleotides: TGTGCCTGGAGTGTATCTGCGGGCTACACCTTC.

The DNA of the CDR3 is TGCGCCAGCAGCTTGGGATCCGTTAGAAACTACAATGAGCAGTTCTTC. Amino acid sequence: CASSLGSVRNYNEQFF. The chain joins TRBV5-1 to TRBJ2-1; D gene ambiguous. Trimming took 0 bases from V and 3 from J, leaving 13 bases between them. Germline CDR1 reads SGHRS; CDR2 reads YFSETQ. The CDR3 extends over 16 amino acids.

The rearrangement uses TRBV28 and TRBJ2-1; 9 positions agree with TRBD1. The CDR3 extends over 13 amino acids. Germline lookup yields CDR1 MDHEN and CDR2 SYDVKM. The V and J ends lost 4 bases and 16 bases, in that order; junction bases with no gene match: 11. The CDR3 region has the DNA TGTGCCAGCAGTTCGAATACAGGGGGCGGACACTTCTTC. Translated: CASSSNTGGGHFF. The variable domain in full, with the rest retrieved from reference TRBV28 and TRBJ2-1, is DVKVTQSSRYLVKRTGEKVFLECVQDMDHENMFWYRQDPGLGLRLIYFSYDVKMKEKGDIPEGYSVSREKKERFSLILESASTNQTSMYLCASSSNTGGGHFFGPGTRLTVL.

V usage is TRBV12-3 or TRBV12-4 and J usage is TRBJ2-3, with D unclear. The CDR3 loop spans 12 amino acids. V lost 3 bases and J lost 6, with 7 bases in between. The CDR3: CASSFIRDTQYF. In nucleotides, the CDR3 is TGTGCCAGCAGTTTCATCAGGGATACGCAGTATTTT.

The chain combines TRBV2 with TRBJ1-3; D not resolved. V was trimmed by 5 bases and J by 2 bases, leaving 13 bases between them. CDR1 is SNHLY, CDR2 FYNNEI, per germline. The CDR3 is 15 residues long. CDR3 protein: CASSYPGATGNTIYF. The CDR3 nucleotides read TGTGCCAGCAGTTATCCGGGAGCCACTGGAAACACCATATATTTT.

The J gene is TRBJ2-3, the V gene TRBV2; 8 bases agree with TRBD2. V lost 3 bases to trimming and J lost 2 bases; unmatched junction nucleotides: 7. The V gene's germline CDR1 is SNHLY and CDR2 FYNNEI. This CDR3 is 16 amino acids long. The CDR3 loop is CASSDPGGGTTDTQYF. The DNA of the CDR3 is TGTGCCAGCAGTGATCCGGGCGGGGGGACCACAGATACGCAGTATTTT.

The genes are TRBV6-1 and TRBJ2-3; 11 nucleotides agree with TRBD2. Unmatched junction bases numbered 4, after V lost 3 bases and J lost 2 bases. The CDR3 length is 16 residues. In germline, CDR1 is MNHNS, CDR2 SASEGT. CDR3 residues: CASSEGLAATTDTQYF. The CDR3 coding sequence is TGTGCCAGCAGTGAGGGACTAGCGGCTACCACAGATACGCAGTATTTT.

J is TRBJ2-3 and V is TRBV27; TRBD2 matches at 9 bases. Germline CDR1 reads MNHEY; CDR2 reads SMNVEV (reference sequence). This CDR3 is 15 amino acids long. V gave up 3 bases and J gave up 4 bases; unmatched junction bases: 5. The CDR3 protein is CASSFPAGGADTQYF. CDR3 nucleotide sequence: TGTGCCAGCAGTTTCCCTGCGGGGGGGGCAGATACGCAGTATTTT.

The chain has TRBV30 and TRBJ1-5; 10 positions match TRBD1. This CDR3 has 15 amino acids. The J segment lost 7 bases and the V segment lost 2 bases, leaving 8 bases of the junction unmatched. The germline gives CDR1 GTSNPN, CDR2 SVGIG (reference sequence). The CDR3 region has the DNA TGTGCCTGGAGTCCGCCCGACAGGGGGCAACAGCCCCAGCATTTT. Translation: CAWSPPDRGQQPQHF.

The rearrangement joins TRBV5-6 to TRBJ2-7; no firm D call. Germline V gives CDR1 SGHDT, CDR2 YYEEEE. This CDR3 is built from 11 residues. The V end was cut by 0 bases, the J end by 5 bases, with 3 bases between. The CDR3 region is CASSLEHEQYF. Here the CDR3 DNA reads TGTGCCAGCAGCTTGGAGCACGAGCAGTACTTC. The full variable domain, with the rest looked up from reference TRBV5-6 and TRBJ2-7, is DAGVTQSPTHLIKTRGQQVTLRCSPKSGHDTVSWYQQALGQGPQFIFQYYEEEERQRGNFPDRFSGHQFPNYSSELNVNALLLGDSALYLCASSLEHEQYFGPGTRLTVT.

In this sample, this clone turned up once. This chain's CDR3 is CATNSFLGEGPNEQFF. The DNA for the CDR3 is TGTGCCACGAATAGCTTTTTGGGGGAGGGCCCCAATGAGCAGTTCTTC. The V call is TRBV19, the J call TRBJ2-1; the match to TRBD2 covers 7 bases. The CDR3 length is 16 residues. V was clipped by 10 bases and J by 6 bases; unmatched bases: 18. Germline loops: CDR1 LNHDA, CDR2 SQIVND (reference sequence). Based on the CDR3 plus reference TRBV19 and TRBJ2-1, the full variable domain is DGGITQSPKYLFRKEGQNVTLSCEQNLNHDAMYWYRQDPGQGLRLIYYSQIVNDFQKGDIAEGYSVSREKKESFPLTVTSAQKNPTAFYLCATNSFLGEGPNEQFFGPGTRLTVL.

The chain employs TRBV2 and TRBJ1-6, with D unclear. The CDR3 covers 14 residues. Trimming left V 4 bases short and J 7 bases short, with 11 bases between. Germline assignment: CDR1 SNHLY and CDR2 FYNNEI. CDR3 nucleotide sequence: TGTGCCAGCAGTGTGTCGGAGAGGAATTCACCCCTCCACTTT. Protein product: CASSVSERNSPLHF.

The chain carries TRBV7-2 and TRBJ2-7, with TRBD2 matching over 11 bases. The CDR3 contains 15 residues. V was clipped by 2 bases and J by 2 bases; unmatched bases: 2. The germline gives CDR1 SGHTA, CDR2 FQGNSA. The CDR3 DNA sequence: TGTGCCAGCAGCTTACTAGCGGGGGGAACCTACGAGCAGTACTTC. It encodes CASSLLAGGTYEQYF.

The chain carries TRBV7-3 and TRBJ1-1; D might be TRBD1 (6 bases). The CDR3 covers 13 residues. Germline assignment: CDR1 SGHTA and CDR2 FQGTGA. The V gene lost 4 bases and the J gene lost 3 bases, with 9 bases spanning the gap. The CDR3 region is CASSSEGDTEAFF. The CDR3 coding sequence is TGTGCCAGCAGCTCCGAGGGGGACACTGAAGCTTTCTTT.

V and J are TRBV5-4 and TRBJ1-1; D possibly corresponds to TRBD1 (5 bases). Germline loops: CDR1 SGHNT, CDR2 YYREEE (reference sequence). The V and J ends lost 0 bases and 5 bases respectively, with 14 bases between them. CDR3 length equals 15 residues. CDR3 in DNA: TGTGCCAGCAGCTTGGATCTTAACAGGCCAACTGAAGCTTTCTTT. This translates into CASSLDLNRPTEAFF.

This clone was picked up one time. This chain connects TRBV19 to TRBJ2-1, with 7 positions matching TRBD2. The CDR3 length is 17 residues. After removal of 3 bases from V and 4 bases from J, the junction contained 12 bases not matched to a gene. CDR1 is LNHDA, CDR2 SQIVND, per germline (reference sequence). CDR3 amino acids: CASSIRARGVKYNEQFF. CDR3 nucleotides: TGTGCCAGTAGTATTAGGGCCCGGGGGGTCAAATACAATGAGCAGTTCTTC.

This chain connects TRBV15 to TRBJ2-3; 7 positions agree with TRBD1. The CDR3 totals 14 residues. V trimming: 6 bases; J trimming: 2 bases; junction bases outside the gene matches: 5. The germline gives CDR1 LNHNV, CDR2 YYDKDF (reference sequence). The CDR3 region is CATSGDRATDTQYF. The CDR3 bases are TGTGCCACCAGTGGAGACAGGGCCACAGATACGCAGTATTTT.

The CDR3 DNA follows: TGTGCCAGTAGTTCAGCGGGACAGGGGGGCTCCTACGAGCAGTACTTC. The encoded protein is CASSSAGQGGSYEQYF. The chain uses TRBV19 and TRBJ2-7; TRBD1 agrees at 11 bases. The CDR3 extends over 16 amino acids. After removal of 5 bases from V and 0 bases from J, the junction contained 6 bases not matched to a gene. CDR1 is LNHDA and CDR2 is SQIVND in the germline V gene (reference sequence). The whole variable domain, filled in from reference TRBV19 and TRBJ2-7, reads DGGITQSPKYLFRKEGQNVTLSCEQNLNHDAMYWYRQDPGQGLRLIYYSQIVNDFQKGDIAEGYSVSREKKESFPLTVTSAQKNPTAFYLCASSSAGQGGSYEQYFGPGTRLTVT.